The clone carrying this T cell receptor (beta chain) was observed a single time. How the authors handled the data: Reference gene primer amplification yielded estimated nucleated cell counts. Sequencing was performed with immunoSEQ multiplex PCR; in TCRdb, only in-frame clones are kept and a portion is missing. Clonal size and the V and J genes are those of that table, whereas D and trimming came from the DNA. This sample has some 50,000 clones, with about 90% found just once. The sample comes from a study of blood T cell repertoires in COVID-19. This receptor was obtained from a human donor in a cohort sampled during active COVID-19. The sample was peripheral blood.

CDR3 in DNA: TGTGCCAGCAGCCAAGCTACGAGCGGATTATACAATGAGCAGTTCTTC. This encodes CASSQATSGLYNEQFF. The chain links TRBV4-2 to TRBJ2-1, with a weak D call TRBD2 (5 bases). V lost 1 base, J lost 4 bases, and 14 bases lay in between. The CDR3 contains 16 residues. Per germline, CDR1 LGHNA and CDR2 YNFKEQ.